Given below is one T cell receptor (beta chain) in context. This entry belongs to a study of blood T cell repertoires in COVID-19. The wider study: Acute and convalescent COVID-19 samples came from the United States, Italy and Spain. T cells, B-cell-depleted T cells, or PBMCs supplied cDNA or gDNA.

In the original processing: Cell counts per sample came from amplifying reference gene primers. TCRdb's table, derived via immunoSEQ multiplex PCR, lists solely in-frame clones and lacks some. That table furnishes V, J and clone size, whereas the DNA furnished D and trimming. The data show approximately 49,000 clones, roughly 84% seen once. The clonotype was recovered from a man over 45 with acute or convalescent COVID-19. Sequences were obtained from peripheral blood.

CDR3: CASSLELGGGYEQYF. CDR3 sequence (DNA): TGTGCCAGCAGCTTAGAGTTAGGGGGCGGGTACGAGCAGTACTTC. The chain has TRBV7-2 and TRBJ2-7, with 7 bases identical to TRBD1. The germline CDR1 and CDR2 sequences are SGHTA and FQGNSA. V was pared by 1 base and J by 4 bases, with 7 bases of the junction left unmatched. The CDR3 loop spans 15 amino acids.